Listed below are T cell receptor beta chains from one sample, sequenced in a study of cytomegalovirus exposure and HLA in healthy donors. Generated by immunoSEQ multiplex PCR, the TCRdb table keeps only in-frame clones and is missing some. The sample shows some 130,000 clones, roughly 89% of them seen only once. Sequencing used PBMCs. The receptors originated from a woman aged 18-30 years in good health and CMV-seronegative. Each CDR3 is given with its conserved first and last residue. The order of the fields is V gene, CDR3 length, J gene, CDR3 protein.

v_call: TRBV6-5
cdr3_length: 15
j_call: TRBJ2-1
cdr3_aa: CASIKLGGGYNEQFF

v_call: TRBV27
cdr3_length: 15
j_call: TRBJ2-3
cdr3_aa: CASSPRGAGVDTQYF

v_call: TRBV19
cdr3_length: 14
j_call: TRBJ1-6
cdr3_aa: CASRWDRGHSPLHF

v_call: TRBV5-4
cdr3_length: 15
j_call: TRBJ2-7
cdr3_aa: CASSRGSGVAYEQYF

v_call: TRBV7-9
cdr3_length: 16
j_call: TRBJ2-1
cdr3_aa: CASSLTAGGPHNEQFF

v_call: TRBV6-5
cdr3_length: 14
j_call: TRBJ2-2
cdr3_aa: CASSADRDDGELFF

v_call: TRBV7-9
cdr3_length: 15
j_call: TRBJ2-7
cdr3_aa: CAVPRGADYSYEQYF

v_call: TRBV6-5
cdr3_length: 13
j_call: TRBJ1-5
cdr3_aa: CASSVTGDQPQHF

v_call: TRBV18
cdr3_length: 16
j_call: TRBJ1-5
cdr3_aa: CASSPLGTESNQPQHF

v_call: TRBV6-4
cdr3_length: 13
j_call: TRBJ2-3
cdr3_aa: CASSRGLQDTQYF

v_call: TRBV7-2
cdr3_length: 15
j_call: TRBJ2-1
cdr3_aa: CASSPGLAFYNEQFF

v_call: TRBV4-2
cdr3_length: 13
j_call: TRBJ2-1
cdr3_aa: CASSQGSSGEQFF

v_call: TRBV5-6
cdr3_length: 15
j_call: TRBJ2-2
cdr3_aa: CASSPDSYETGELFF

v_call: TRBV27
cdr3_length: 16
j_call: TRBJ1-2
cdr3_aa: CASSLFPRATNYGYTF

v_call: TRBV9
cdr3_length: 14
j_call: TRBJ2-3
cdr3_aa: CASSVRGDLGTQYF

v_call: TRBV6-5
cdr3_length: 10
j_call: TRBJ1-2
cdr3_aa: CASTPGGYTF

v_call: TRBV10-3
cdr3_length: 13
j_call: TRBJ2-1
cdr3_aa: CAISETGWDEQFF

v_call: TRBV7-8
cdr3_length: 15
j_call: TRBJ1-4
cdr3_aa: CASRRGQTTNEKLFF

v_call: TRBV19
cdr3_length: 15
j_call: TRBJ2-7
cdr3_aa: CASSMSPVSSYEQYF

v_call: TRBV19
cdr3_length: 15
j_call: TRBJ2-5
cdr3_aa: CASSGSGTGRETQYF

v_call: TRBV13
cdr3_length: 12
j_call: TRBJ1-1
cdr3_aa: CASSLGLAEAFF

v_call: TRBV7-9
cdr3_length: 14
j_call: TRBJ2-7
cdr3_aa: CASSLYGGHYEQYF